This T cell receptor (beta chain) originates from a study of early T cells in non-severe SARS-CoV-2 infection. Study overall: The input, bulk RNA from unsorted whole blood, was sequenced, and chains were unpaired.

Unique molecular identifiers were attached to individual cDNA molecules. TCRdb redid the calling of the 5' RACE reads with MiXCR, one entry per CDR3 protein. The profile shows 75,000 to 90,000 distinct CDR3 sequences, 15% of them singletons. Regarding the study as a whole: Private and CD4 specificities were missed by VDJdb matching, which favored anti-spike CD8 responses.

The sample holds many counts of this clonotype. Its antigen is not known. The CDR3 spans 17 residues. V lost 0 bases and J 6 bases, leaving 18 bases between the germline ends. Germline V CDR1 and CDR2: ENHRY, SYGVKD. The sequenced material came from whole blood. The chain uses TRBV10-3 and TRBJ2-1, with a weak D call TRBD2 (5 bases). This receptor was taken from an adult who was a healthcare worker with PCR-confirmed SARS-CoV-2 infection or an uninfected control (not recorded which). The CDR3 coding sequence is TGTGCCATCAGTGAGTCCCGAGGTTCTAGCATGGCCAATGAGCAGTTCTTC. Translating gives CAISESRGSSMANEQFF.